This T cell receptor beta chain was sequenced for a study of shared clonotypes between healthy human individuals. The CDR3 runs to 13 residues. Looked up from germline, CDR1 is MNHEY and CDR2 is SVGAGI. V gave up 6 bases and J gave up 6 bases, with 11 bases separating them. The protocol was immunoSEQ multiplex PCR, while the TCRdb copy is restricted to in-frame clones and leaves out a portion. Altogether 2 million to 2.5 million clones are present, more than 90% being singletons, with the ten largest covering around 0.13%. The receptor was isolated from a man aged 18 to 30 in good health. The V call is TRBV6-5, the J call TRBJ2-2; D is ambiguous. The sample was naive CD4+ T cells sorted from blood. Subset described: CD45RA+ positively selected. The CDR3 is CASSLGTPGELFF. CDR3 coding DNA: TGTGCCAGCAGCCTTGGAACTCCCGGGGAGCTGTTTTTT.